The 10 T cell receptor beta chains presented below share a single source sample, sequenced in a study of shared T cell receptors in the human thymus. Sequencing used immunoSEQ multiplex PCR; TCRdb keeps in-frame clones, though not all of them. This sample yields 450,000 to 650,000 clones, of which 70% to 80% are seen a single time; about 0.013% belongs to the top ten. The same sample was also used in a study of human thymus T cells.

The specimen was thymocytes. The receptors come from a boy less than two years old with a congenital heart defect.

V gene TRBV7-9 combines with J gene TRBJ2-3, with D unclear. The length of the CDR3 is 14 residues. Germline CDR1 SEHNR, CDR2 FQNEAQ (reference sequence). V lost 2 bases and J 0 bases, leaving 6 bases between the germline ends. Here the CDR3 reads CASSLFVSTDTQYF. CDR3 in DNA: TGTGCCAGCAGCTTATTCGTTAGCACAGATACGCAGTATTTT.

This chain uses TRBV13 with TRBJ2-4; TRBD1 might be the D (6 bases). CDR3 size: 13 residues. Germline V lookup: CDR1 PRHDT, CDR2 FYEKMQ (reference sequence). The germline V and J ends were trimmed by 3 bases and 8 bases, with 11 bases remaining between them. CDR3 loop: CASSLGKGDIQYF. CDR3 bases: TGTGCCAGCAGCTTGGGAAAGGGGGACATTCAGTACTTC.

This rearrangement joins TRBV18 to TRBJ2-7; 9 bases are a match to TRBD1. Germline CDR1 and CDR2: KGHSH and LQKENI. The CDR3 totals 18 residues. J lost 3 bases, V lost 5 bases, and 17 bases had no gene match. CDR3 DNA sequence: TGTGCCAGCTCAGACGTCCCGGGACAGGGAAGATGGGGCTACGAGCAGTACTTC. It yields the protein CASSDVPGQGRWGYEQYF.

The V and J genes are TRBV28 and TRBJ2-1, with TRBD2 matching over 16 bases. Trimming took 6 bases from V and 3 from J; bases not matched to a gene: 5. The germline CDR1 and CDR2 sequences are MDHEN and SYDVKM. The CDR3 spans 17 residues. DNA for the CDR3: TGTGCCAGCAGCACGGGACTAGCGGGAGGGAACTACAATGAGCAGTTCTTC. Translated, it gives CASSTGLAGGNYNEQFF.

The rearrangement joins TRBV29-1 to TRBJ2-2; D perhaps matches TRBD1 (6 bases). Germline CDR1 and CDR2: SQVTM and ANQGSEA. Between the trimmed V and J ends, which lost 4 bases and 1 base, there was a span of 13 bases. CDR3 length: 15 amino acids. DNA for the CDR3: TGCAGCGTTGCCCCCCCGGGACAGAACACCGGGGAGCTGTTTTTT. This gives the protein CSVAPPGQNTGELFF.

The chain carries TRBV7-8 and TRBJ2-3; 12 bases match TRBD2. The CDR3 sequence is 17 residues long. Germline V CDR1 and CDR2: SGHVS, FQNEAQ. V gave up 2 bases and J gave up 5 bases; unmatched junction bases: 8. The CDR3 region is CASSLLTSGRSLDTQYF. The CDR3, as DNA: TGTGCCAGCAGCTTACTGACTAGCGGGAGATCTTTAGATACGCAGTATTTT.

This rearrangement joins TRBV19 to TRBJ1-1; the D is unclear. V shed 4 bases and J shed 0 bases, with 12 bases lying between them. Looked up from germline, CDR1 is LNHDA and CDR2 is SQIVND (reference sequence). This CDR3 contains 15 residues. The CDR3 is CASSTAGKLNTEAFF. In nucleotides, the CDR3 is TGTGCCAGTAGTACGGCAGGCAAACTGAACACTGAAGCTTTCTTT.

The chain is built from TRBV18 and TRBJ1-2; tentative D call: TRBD1 (5 bases). The length of the CDR3 is 16 residues. Germline CDR1 KGHSH, CDR2 LQKENI. The V end lost 0 bases, the J end lost 5 bases, and 16 bases lay between the germline ends. CDR3 nucleotides: TGTGCCAGCTCACCACCGTTCGACGGGGGGAGTTATGGCTACACCTTC. Translating gives CASSPPFDGGSYGYTF.

The chain carries TRBV2 and TRBJ1-2; D gene unclear. The CDR3 loop spans 15 amino acids. Germline loops: CDR1 SNHLY, CDR2 FYNNEI. V was pared by 1 base and J by 4 bases, with 13 bases between. CDR3 sequence: CASSEGGAGLYGYTF. CDR3 bases: TGTGCCAGCAGTGAAGGGGGAGCCGGTCTCTATGGCTACACCTTC.

This chain connects TRBV4-1 to TRBJ1-1; a weak D match, TRBD1 (6 bases). The V gene lost 2 bases and the J gene lost 2 bases, with 24 bases spanning the gap. The germline gives CDR1 MGHRA, CDR2 YSYEKL. The CDR3 contains 19 residues. Here the CDR3 reads CASSQFTGPLIFQNTEAFF. In DNA form, the CDR3 reads TGCGCCAGCAGCCAATTCACAGGGCCCCTGATTTTCCAAAACACTGAAGCTTTCTTT.